This T cell receptor beta chain is from a study of T cell responses to AZD1222 COVID-19 vaccine (dated by TCRdb to the early 2020s). Broadly, across the study: AZD1222 recipients whose second dose came at about 4 weeks and those whose second dose came at about 12 weeks were combined into one group, since spike-specific TCR depth and breadth did not differ between the two schedules. TCR sequencing covered 233 trial participants: about 210 given two doses of AZD1222 and 26 given two doses of MenACWY control vaccine. Trial participants were enrolled by age into subgroups of 18-55, 56-69 and 70-plus years, and around 140, 26 and 57 TCR-sequenced participants, respectively, were included in these subgroups. The paper as a whole reports these results and caveats: Vaccine-associated CD4 TCRs spanned the whole spike protein, with dominant responses in regions 160-218 and 743-854. Because no day 14 peak-response samples were available, repertoires were characterized only after the peak T cell response. The 56-69-year group was small, and its depth increase did not reach significance, likely because of low power. After two AZD1222 doses, spike-specific TCR breadth and depth were significantly higher than at day 0 and than in MenACWY recipients. Conclusions about previously exposed vaccinees were limited because only six AZD1222 recipients were SARS-CoV-2 seropositive at baseline. Participants were mostly white British, with more females than males. The authors suggested clonal diversity may have been underestimated. Reportedly, almost half of the unique spike-specific TCRs recognized epitopes lying outside the regions that are mutated in the B.1.351 and B.1.1.7 variants.

According to the study, the label for this sample's time point signals: baseline before first vaccination. Vaccinee samples were obtained from the UK trials COV001 and COV002, which included a single-blind randomized controlled phase 2/3 trial of AZD1222 (ChAdOx1 nCoV-19) in healthy adults. For TCRbeta chain sequencing, PBMC samples were collected from trial participants at day 0 and at day 28 after the second dose. Of note for this clone: No cognate antigen has been identified for it. No base quality values were provided; no much bigger clone lies one nucleotide off.

The junction shows trimming of 5 bases on V and 7 bases on J, plus 17 bases between the germline ends. Inclusive of the bounding cysteine and phenylalanine, the CDR3 is 14 residues long. The DNA shown is the 42-base CDR3, in frame from base 1. The germline V gene (reference sequence) sets CDR1 to SGHAT and CDR2 to FQDESV. The CDR3 regions of human TCRbeta chains were analyzed by immunosequencing. Regarding the original processing steps: Repertoire TCRs were checked for matches against a reference library of SARS-CoV-2-specific TCRs that had been generated using the MIRA antigen-specificity platform. Breadth was defined as the fraction of unique TCRs that were SARS-CoV-2-associated, and depth was defined as the fraction of total T cells that were SARS-CoV-2-associated. Using the MIRA data, each spike-specific TCR was mapped to the spike region that the TCR reacts to and placed in a CD4 or CD8 class. Log10-transformed breadth and depth values were compared by one-way ANOVA with Sidak's multiple comparisons tests. TCRdb mirrors the immuneACCESS table, restricted to in-frame sequences. Some clones are absent from its copies; in checked studies, under half trace to an unresolved V gene, and the reason for the others is unknown. That table furnishes V, J and clone size, whereas the DNA furnished D and trimming. In this sample the table shows 100,000 to 120,000 clones, around 89% of which occur a single time. The biggest ten clones account for roughly 2.7% of the sample.

This chain is built from TRBV11-1 and TRBJ1-2; the D gene is perhaps TRBD1, from 5 matching bases. The sample consisted of peripheral blood, taken on day 0 of AZD1222 vaccination. This TCR was sampled from an adult in good health. The sequenced DNA is TGTGCCAGCAGCCCCGGCAGGGAATCGGGTGGCTACACCTTC. Translated, it reads CASSPGRESGGYTF.